This T cell receptor beta chain was obtained from a study of immune characterization of retroperitoneal liposarcoma. This clonotype is medium-sized (0.01 to 0.1%) by share. TCRdb itself ran the PCR reads through MiXCR, one entry per CDR3 protein. The sample lists about 10,000 distinct CDR3 sequences, approximately 26% occurring once. Germline loops: CDR1 SGHTA, CDR2 FQGNSA. CDR3 length: 14 residues. V gene TRBV7-2 combines with J gene TRBJ2-1, with 7 bases that match TRBD1. The J call may be mistaken, given a closer DNA end match to TRBJ2-7. The sample taken for sequencing was tumor tissue. This clonotype was sampled from a female donor with retroperitoneal liposarcoma. The CDR3 reads CASSLGWQGERQYF. As DNA, the CDR3 is TGTGCCAGCAGCTTAGGGTGGCAGGGGGAGCGGCAGTACTTC.